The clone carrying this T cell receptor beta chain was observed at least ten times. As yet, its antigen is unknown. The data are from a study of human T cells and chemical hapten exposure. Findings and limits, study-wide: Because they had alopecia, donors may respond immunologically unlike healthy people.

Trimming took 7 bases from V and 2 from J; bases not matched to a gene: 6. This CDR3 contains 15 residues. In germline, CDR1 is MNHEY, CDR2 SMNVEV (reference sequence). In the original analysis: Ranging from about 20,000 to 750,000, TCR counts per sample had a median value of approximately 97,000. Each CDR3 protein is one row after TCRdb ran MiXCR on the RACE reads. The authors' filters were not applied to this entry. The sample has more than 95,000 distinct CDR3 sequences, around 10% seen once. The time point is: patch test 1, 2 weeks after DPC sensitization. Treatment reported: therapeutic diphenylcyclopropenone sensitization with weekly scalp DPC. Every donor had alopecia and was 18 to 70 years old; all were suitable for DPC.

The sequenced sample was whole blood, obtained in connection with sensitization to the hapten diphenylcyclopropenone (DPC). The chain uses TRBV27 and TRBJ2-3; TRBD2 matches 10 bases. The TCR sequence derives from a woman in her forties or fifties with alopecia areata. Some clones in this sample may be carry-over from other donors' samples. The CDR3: CASTSAGGTTDTQYF. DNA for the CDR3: TGTGCCAGCACATCAGCGGGGGGGACCACAGATACGCAGTATTTT.